This TCR beta chain was captured in a study of cytomegalovirus exposure and HLA in healthy donors. Study-wide results and limits: Another analysis was done later, and it associated approximately 17,000 TCR beta sequences with HLA alleles at 0.05 false discovery rate. Earlier findings revealed that most TCR beta V segments proved productive either about 87% or about 30% of the time.

This CDR3 spans 14 amino acids. Germline CDR1 is SEHNR and CDR2 is FQNEAQ (reference sequence). Trimming cost V 5 bases and J 4 bases; bases outside gene matches: 5. Notes on this clone: Its antigen remains unidentified.

Primers for the PCR totalled 60 Vbeta and 13 Jbeta. Here immunoSEQ multiplex PCR was the method, and the copy in TCRdb shows in-frame clones only, minus some. The profile shows 150,000 to 200,000 clones, 65% to 80% of them singletons. This sequence was found in a woman aged 40 to 50 in good health and CMV-seronegative. Sequencing used PBMCs. The V and J genes are TRBV7-9 and TRBJ1-2, with 9 bases aligning to TRBD1. CDR3 sequence: CASSLDRGTYGYTF. CDR3 nucleotides: TGTGCCAGCAGCCTTGACAGGGGGACCTATGGCTACACCTTC.